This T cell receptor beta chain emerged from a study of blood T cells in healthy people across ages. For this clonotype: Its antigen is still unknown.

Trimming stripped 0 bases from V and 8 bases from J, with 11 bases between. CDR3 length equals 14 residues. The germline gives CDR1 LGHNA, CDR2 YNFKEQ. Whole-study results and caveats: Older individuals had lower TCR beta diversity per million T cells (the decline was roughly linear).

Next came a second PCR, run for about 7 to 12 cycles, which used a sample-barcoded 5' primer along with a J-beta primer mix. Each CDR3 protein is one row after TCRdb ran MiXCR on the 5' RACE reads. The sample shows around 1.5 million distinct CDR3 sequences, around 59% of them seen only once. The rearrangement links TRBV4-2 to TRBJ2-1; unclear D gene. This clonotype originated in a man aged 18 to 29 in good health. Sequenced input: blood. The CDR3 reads CASSQEATYDEQFF. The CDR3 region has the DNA TGTGCCAGCAGCCAAGAGGCAACGTATGATGAGCAGTTCTTC.